This T cell receptor (beta chain) is drawn from a study of molecular identifiers for immune sequencing clone quantification. This clonotype has ten or more counts. From germline, CDR1 is SGHTA and CDR2 FQGNSA. J lost 1 base, V lost 4 bases, and 7 bases had no gene match. The CDR3 consists of 18 residues. In TCRdb, the PCR reads were re-called with MiXCR into one record per CDR3 protein. The sample has hundreds of thousands of distinct CDR3 sequences, about 22% seen once; the top ten hold approximately 0.8%. The chain carries TRBV7-2 and TRBJ2-2; 12 bases map to TRBD2. The sequencing sample was made of naive CD8+ T cells from blood, with Jurkat cell RNA spiked in. Noted subset: FACS-sorted CD8+CD4-CCR7+CD45RA+ naive T cells. The clonotype originates from a human donor in good health. Some libraries in this study had Jurkat cell RNA spiked in. The CDR3 DNA is TGTGCCAGCAGCTCAACTACGGGACTAGCGGGGAACACCGGGGAGCTGTTTTTT. It encodes CASSSTTGLAGNTGELFF.